A single sample is the source of the 25 T cell receptor beta chains below, sequenced in a study of OX40 agonist ivuxolimab in advanced cancers. Assay used: immunoSEQ multiplex PCR; TCRdb lists only in-frame clones, some missing. The table shows about 81,000 clones, with approximately 89% occurring only once. The specimen was CD4+ or CD8+ T cells sorted from blood, collected in a trial of the OX40 agonist ivuxolimab. These receptors were collected from an adult with an advanced solid tumor such as melanoma, head and neck, liver or kidney cancer.

The chain employs TRBV28 and TRBJ2-1, with D possibly TRBD1 on 9 matching bases. This CDR3 is 15 amino acids long. Germline CDR1 is MDHEN and CDR2 is SYDVKM. With 6 bases removed from V and 6 bases from J, the gap between germline ends came to 18 bases. The CDR3 reads CASSRGGQGINEQFF. The CDR3 DNA follows: TGTGCCAGCAGCCGGGGGGGACAGGGTATCAATGAGCAGTTCTTC.

J is TRBJ2-5 and V is TRBV2; 7 bases fit TRBD1. This CDR3 has 12 residues. Germline assignment: CDR1 SNHLY and CDR2 FYNNEI. Trimming at V came to 10 bases and at J to 2 bases, leaving 4 bases not matched to a gene. As DNA, the CDR3 is TGTGCCACCGGGACAGTACAAGAGACCCAGTACTTC. Protein sequence: CATGTVQETQYF.

The rearrangement joins TRBV5-4 to TRBJ2-3; the match to TRBD2 covers 10 bases. The CDR3 spans 15 residues. Germline assignment: CDR1 SGHNT and CDR2 YYREEE (reference sequence). The J segment lost 4 bases and the V segment lost 6 bases, leaving 8 bases of the junction unmatched. In DNA form, the CDR3 reads TGTGCCAGCAAGAGCGGGGGGGTGACCTCAGATACGCAGTATTTT. This codes for CASKSGGVTSDTQYF.

This rearrangement joins TRBV28 to TRBJ2-3; no definite D call. Germline CDR1 MDHEN, CDR2 SYDVKM. The CDR3 covers 11 residues. Trimming stripped 5 bases from V and 12 bases from J, with 12 bases between. This CDR3 reads CASSLQLDQYF. The CDR3, as DNA: TGTGCCAGCAGTCTTCAATTAGATCAGTATTTT. Supplemented by reference TRBV28 and TRBJ2-3, the full variable domain reads DVKVTQSSRYLVKRTGEKVFLECVQDMDHENMFWYRQDPGLGLRLIYFSYDVKMKEKGDIPEGYSVSREKKERFSLILESASTNQTSMYLCASSLQLDQYFGPGTRLTVL.

V usage is TRBV5-1 and J usage is TRBJ2-3; D not certain. Germline-derived CDR1 and CDR2 are SGHRS and YFSETQ. This CDR3 is built from 14 residues. The ends were cut back, 4 bases at V and 0 bases at J, with 9 bases in the middle. The CDR3 is CASSIGRSTDTQYF. CDR3 DNA sequence: TGCGCCAGCAGCATCGGACGTAGCACAGATACGCAGTATTTT.

The sample holds one count of this clone. The chain recombines TRBV28 with TRBJ1-4; the D gene is possibly TRBD1 (6 bases). The V end was cut by 5 bases, the J end by 0 bases, with 13 bases between. CDR3 length equals 16 residues. CDR1 is MDHEN and CDR2 is SYDVKM in the germline V gene. CDR3 sequence reads: CASSPTGIATNEKLFF. The CDR3 nucleotides read TGTGCCAGCAGTCCGACAGGCATTGCAACTAATGAAAAACTGTTTTTT.

The gene calls are TRBV6-5 and TRBJ1-1, with D unresolved. The CDR3 consists of 16 residues. Germline CDR1 reads MNHEY; CDR2 reads SVGAGI. V was trimmed by 0 bases and J by 5 bases, leaving 16 bases between them. CDR3 region: CASSYSYAQVSTEAFF. In DNA, the CDR3 is TGTGCCAGCAGTTACTCTTACGCACAAGTTTCGACTGAAGCTTTCTTT.

This chain joins TRBV6-9 and TRBJ2-3; TRBD2 matches at 10 bases. Trimming took 4 bases from V and 4 from J; bases not matched to a gene: 5. The CDR3 extends over 15 amino acids. Looked up from germline, CDR1 is MNHGY and CDR2 is SVAAGI. The CDR3, as DNA: TGTGCCAGCAGTTTCAGGAGCGGGAGGGCAGATACGCAGTATTTT. Protein product: CASSFRSGRADTQYF.

The chain employs TRBV27 and TRBJ1-2, with a weak D call TRBD1 (5 bases). Per the germline V gene, CDR1 is MNHEY and CDR2 is SMNVEV (reference sequence). CDR3 size: 14 residues. Trimming took 5 bases from V and 4 from J, leaving 14 bases between them. The CDR3 DNA is TGTGCCAGCAGTAGCTTAGGGACGGGCTATGGCTACACCTTC. This translates into CASSSLGTGYGYTF.

The chain joins TRBV18 to TRBJ2-1; 12 bases map to TRBD1. The V gene end was trimmed by 2 bases and the J gene end by 8 bases; junction bases not matched to a gene: 7. From germline, CDR1 is KGHSH and CDR2 LQKENI. The CDR3 loop spans 16 amino acids. DNA of the CDR3: TGTGCCAGCTCACCAAGCCGGGACAGGGGGCCCTATGAGCAGTTCTTC. This sequence encodes CASSPSRDRGPYEQFF.

The chain carries TRBV28 and TRBJ1-6; 9 nucleotides match TRBD1. J gave up 14 bases and V 3 bases, and 8 bases lay outside the gene matches. This CDR3 spans 14 amino acids. Looked up from germline, CDR1 is MDHEN and CDR2 is SYDVKM. The CDR3, as DNA: TGTGCCAGCAGTTTGGGACAGGGCCTTGGTACCCTCCACTTT. Its protein is CASSLGQGLGTLHF. Variable domain in full (rest from reference TRBV28 and TRBJ1-6): DVKVTQSSRYLVKRTGEKVFLECVQDMDHENMFWYRQDPGLGLRLIYFSYDVKMKEKGDIPEGYSVSREKKERFSLILESASTNQTSMYLCASSLGQGLGTLHFGNGTRLTVT.

The count of this clone is one. The chain employs TRBV30 and TRBJ2-1; D might be TRBD1 (5 bases). This CDR3 is 11 amino acids long. V was pared by 5 bases and J by 7 bases, with 9 bases between. CDR1 is GTSNPN and CDR2 is SVGIG in the germline V gene (reference sequence). This chain's CDR3 is CAWGQGNEQFF. CDR3 nucleotide sequence: TGTGCCTGGGGCCAGGGAAATGAGCAGTTCTTC.

This chain joins TRBV5-5 and TRBJ2-7, with 8 bases identical to TRBD2. V trimming: 2 bases; J trimming: 3 bases; junction bases outside the gene matches: 10. CDR3 size: 16 residues. The germline V gene has CDR1 SGHKS and CDR2 YYEKEE (reference sequence). CDR3 in DNA: TGTGCCAGCAGCTTAATGAACCTAGCGGGTTACTACGAGCAGTACTTC. Protein sequence: CASSLMNLAGYYEQYF.

This clone was observed a few times. The chain has TRBV20-1 and TRBJ1-1; D not certain. The germline V gene has CDR1 DFQATT and CDR2 SNEGSKA (reference sequence). Trimming stripped 4 bases from V and 9 bases from J, with 12 bases between. The CDR3 loop spans 11 amino acids. The CDR3 coding sequence is TGCAGTGCTAAGGACCGGATCAAAGCTTTCTTT. As protein: CSAKDRIKAFF.

The V call is TRBV7-3, the J call TRBJ2-1; D gene uncertain. This CDR3 contains 14 residues. V was trimmed by 6 bases and J by 7 bases, leaving 16 bases between them. CDR1 and CDR2 from the germline V gene are SGHTA and FQGTGA. The CDR3 is CASRFGSTRNEQFF. The DNA of the CDR3 is TGTGCCAGCAGGTTTGGGTCCACGAGGAATGAGCAGTTCTTC.

The V call is TRBV7-8, the J call TRBJ2-7; possible D gene TRBD1, 6 bases. Germline V gene data show CDR1 as SGHVS and CDR2 as FQNEAQ. The CDR3 runs 16 residues. Trimming stripped 1 base from V and 6 bases from J, with 19 bases between. The CDR3 protein is CASSLGVQGRASEQYV. The CDR3 DNA sequence: TGTGCCAGCAGCTTAGGGGTCCAGGGGCGAGCTTCCGAGCAGTACGTC.

This chain joins TRBV28 and TRBJ2-5, with no clear D. The V end was cut by 10 bases, the J end by 2 bases, with 11 bases between. The CDR3 length is 12 residues. The germline CDR1 and CDR2 sequences are MDHEN and SYDVKM. CDR3: CATRVQQETQYF. For the CDR3, the DNA is TGTGCCACTAGGGTCCAGCAAGAGACCCAGTACTTC.

The V call is TRBV4-2, the J call TRBJ2-7; TRBD1 aligns across 7 bases. V lost 0 bases, J lost 6 bases, and 5 bases stayed unmatched. CDR1 and CDR2 from the germline V gene are LGHNA and YNFKEQ. This CDR3 contains 14 residues. The CDR3 sequence is CASSQDPTGSEQYF. CDR3 coding DNA: TGTGCCAGCAGCCAAGACCCGACAGGGTCCGAGCAGTACTTC.

The V gene is TRBV5-1, the J gene TRBJ1-3; D is ambiguous. The germline CDR1 and CDR2 sequences are SGHRS and YFSETQ. V lost 0 bases to trimming and J lost 4 bases, with 11 bases between them. The CDR3 runs to 15 residues. This CDR3 reads CASSLGGGSGNTIYF. The CDR3 nucleotides are TGCGCCAGCAGCTTGGGTGGCGGCTCCGGAAACACCATATATTTT.

This clone came up once. The rearrangement uses TRBV6-5 and TRBJ2-2; D call uncertain. The V gene lost 2 bases and the J gene lost 5 bases, with 6 bases spanning the gap. CDR3 length: 13 residues. CDR1 is MNHEY and CDR2 is SVGAGI in the germline V gene. CDR3 DNA: TGTGCCAGCAGTTACACTTTGACCGGGGAGCTGTTTTTT. This encodes CASSYTLTGELFF.

V usage is TRBV2 and J usage is TRBJ1-6; 8 bases agree with TRBD1. Germline assignment: CDR1 SNHLY and CDR2 FYNNEI. This CDR3 spans 15 amino acids. The V segment lost 6 bases and the J segment 10 bases; nucleotides outside the gene matches: 11. CDR3 protein: CASSGAARGLSPLHF. The CDR3, as DNA: TGTGCCAGCAGCGGGGCGGCCAGGGGGCTCTCACCCCTCCACTTT.

This clone has just one count. The chain employs TRBV7-2 and TRBJ2-2; unclear D gene. The CDR3 contains 15 residues. Germline V CDR1 and CDR2: SGHTA, FQGNSA. Trimming took 5 bases from V and 4 from J, leaving 14 bases between them. The CDR3 loop reads CASSPGRWGTGELFF. CDR3 nucleotides: TGTGCCAGCAGCCCCGGGCGATGGGGCACCGGGGAGCTGTTTTTT.

This chain uses TRBV28 with TRBJ2-5, with D perhaps being TRBD1 or TRBD2 (5 bases each). V gave up 7 bases and J gave up 5 bases, with 17 bases separating them. This CDR3 is 14 amino acids long. Germline assignment: CDR1 MDHEN and CDR2 SYDVKM. The CDR3 is CASTGLEGYETQYF. Here the CDR3 DNA reads TGTGCCAGCACCGGACTTGAGGGGTACGAGACCCAGTACTTC.

The CDR3 loop is CASRGRDRSTDTQYF. CDR3 nucleotide sequence: TGTGCCAGTAGGGGACGGGACAGGAGCACAGATACGCAGTATTTT. The rearrangement uses TRBV19 and TRBJ2-3; TRBD1 matches 8 bases. CDR1 and CDR2 from the germline V gene are LNHDA and SQIVND (reference sequence). The CDR3 is 15 amino acids. The V segment lost 6 bases and the J segment 0 bases; nucleotides outside the gene matches: 5.

The chain recombines TRBV5-1 with TRBJ2-5; D not certain. Trimming shortened V by 4 bases and J by 2 bases, and 12 bases separated the two germline ends. CDR3 size: 14 residues. Germline CDR1 reads SGHRS; CDR2 reads YFSETQ. CDR3 DNA sequence: TGCGCCAGCAGCCCCTTGCCACGGCAAGAGACCCAGTACTTC. Amino acids: CASSPLPRQETQYF.